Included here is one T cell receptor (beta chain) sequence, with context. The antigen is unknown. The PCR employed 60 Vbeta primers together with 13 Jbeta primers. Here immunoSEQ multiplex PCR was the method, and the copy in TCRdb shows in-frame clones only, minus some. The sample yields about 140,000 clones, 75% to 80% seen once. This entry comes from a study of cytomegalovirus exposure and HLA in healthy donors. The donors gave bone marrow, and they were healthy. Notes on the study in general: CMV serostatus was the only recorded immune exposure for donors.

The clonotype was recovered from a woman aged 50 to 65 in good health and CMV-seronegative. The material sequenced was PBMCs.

The CDR3 here is CASSQEHGTGGGYTF. The CDR3 DNA reads as TGCGCCAGCAGCCAAGAGCACGGGACAGGAGGTGGCTACACCTTC. The V and J genes are TRBV4-1 and TRBJ1-2; 8 bases match TRBD1. V was clipped by 0 bases and J by 7 bases; unmatched bases: 7. CDR1 is MGHRA, CDR2 YSYEKL, per germline. This CDR3 has 15 amino acids.